This entry is about one T cell receptor beta chain. This clonotype was counted many times. Its antigen target is currently unknown. One base away there is no much larger clone; base qualities are not given. The library relied on 5' RACE. Sequencing was performed on an Illumina HiSeq 2000. Template switching added a universal primer binding site, and the final cDNA carried a unique molecular identifier that allowed TCR cDNA molecules to be counted accurately. Specific primers in the conserved constant-segment region were used to synthesize first-strand cDNA for the TCR alpha and beta chains. To control for contamination, every cDNA library carried two barcodes: a SMART-Mk sample barcode plus Illumina barcodes. Two successive PCR steps introduced TruSeq adapter sequences along with Illumina sample barcodes. The TCR alpha and beta cDNA libraries were sequenced on the Illumina HiSeq platform using custom primers. The study's own analysis went as follows. Unique molecular identifiers were extracted from raw reads with MiGEC, and CDR3 positions were determined with MiXCR. For each individual, recombination models were inferred using an EM algorithm with the repgenHMM and IGoR tools. The analysis of shared clonotypes was done with the tcR package in R, with sharing normalized by the product of cloneset sizes. To study raw recombination without the effects of thymic and clonal selection, out-of-frame nonproductive sequences were analyzed. TCRdb reworked the public reads: Q25 trimming with fastp, MiXCR clone assembly, productive beta chains retained. Identical CDR3 proteins give one entry, which carries the most common genes and DNA. The V and J calls shown here were made by TCRdb, not taken from the authors' results. In this sample the table shows some 1,700,000 distinct CDR3 sequences, roughly a third of which occur a single time. The ten top clones hold 0.27% of the sample.

Taken from cysteine to phenylalanine, the CDR3 has 13 residues. The kept DNA is CDR3 alone, 39 bases in frame from the first base. In the germline V gene, CDR1 corresponds to SQVTM and CDR2 to ANQGSEA. A distance of 14 bases separates the germline ends of V and J, which lose 5 bases and 4 bases respectively. All donors were healthy Caucasians. This sample was taken from a study of identical twins (dated by TCRdb to 2015 to 2016). With respect to the entire study: TCR alpha and beta repertoires from monozygotic twins, unrelated adults of various ages and cord blood were deep-sequenced to test whether fetal clonotypes persist. To rule out contamination, replicate twin experiments were performed at different times with different library preparation protocols.

Overall results and qualifications from the work: Compared with coincidental sharing between unrelated individuals, out-of-frame TCR alpha sequences shared between twins had an excess of sequences with low generation probability. In monozygotic twins, out-of-frame TCR alpha sharing was systematically underestimated by recombination models, although the models agreed with sharing between unrelated individuals. Invariant T cells such as MAIT and iNKT could partly confound zero-insertion analyses, although diverse VJ usage argued against such confounding for most clonotypes. Abundant cord blood beta clonotypes carried fewer insertions; young adult naive repertoires showed a weaker similar trend, while memory repertoires showed none. In beta out-of-frame sequences, excess twin sharing was weaker, because having fewer shared sequences lowered the signal-to-noise ratio. Because the same donors could not be followed over many years, conclusions were based on cross-sectional statistical analysis.

This clonotype originated in a newborn girl in good health. The sample comprised cord blood. The rearrangement combines TRBV29-1 with TRBJ1-2; TRBD1 is a possible D gene, resting on 6 matching bases. The nucleotide sequence reads as follows: TGCAGCGTTTCCCACACAGGGATCTATGGCTACACCTTC. It is translated as CSVSHTGIYGYTF.